This T cell receptor beta chain was captured in a study of T cells after posttransplantation cyclophosphamide. General study results and limits: Skin or GI-infiltrating T cells shared few TRB sequences with blood. Later post-transplant blood repertoires were often dominated by donor CD8+ memory clones. Recipient CMV seropositivity and CMV reactivation strongly tracked TRB clonality.

Clones were read by immunoSEQ multiplex PCR, and TCRdb kept only the in-frame ones, dropping some. The table lists 50,000 to 60,000 clones, 85% to 95% of them singletons. To note about this clone: Its antigen is still unknown.

Trimming removed 2 bases from V and 2 bases from J, with 7 bases in between. Germline V CDR1 and CDR2: MNHEY, SVGAGI. The CDR3 is made up of 13 amino acids. This related bone marrow graft donor gave peripheral blood on the day of marrow donation. V gene TRBV6-5 combines with J gene TRBJ2-7; D is ambiguous. The source material was PBMCs. This clonotype was sampled from a woman in her 30s in good health and a related stem cell transplant donor. The CDR3 DNA reads as TGTGCCAGCAGTTACCAGGAAACCTACGAGCAGTACTTC. As protein: CASSYQETYEQYF.